The 29 T cell receptor beta chains reported below all come from one sample, sequenced in a study of T cell responses to AZD1222 COVID-19 vaccine. Some clones are missing from TCRdb's copy, which holds only in-frame ones; the method was immunoSEQ multiplex PCR. The sample consists of around 100,000 clones, 86% of them appearing once. The sample consisted of peripheral blood, taken 28 days after the second dose of the MenACWY control vaccine. The receptors shown here come from an adult who received the MenACWY meningococcal vaccine as a control.

This clone was seen once. The chain joins TRBV7-6 to TRBJ1-1; tentative D call: TRBD1 (5 bases). CDR3 length equals 16 residues. V was trimmed by 2 bases and J by 0 bases, leaving 13 bases between them. CDR1 SGHVS and CDR2 FNYEAQ come from the germline V gene. The CDR3 loop reads CASSLFQGSLNTEAFF. The CDR3 DNA reads TGTGCCAGCAGCTTATTTCAGGGTAGTTTGAACACTGAAGCTTTCTTT.

This rearrangement joins TRBV5-1 to TRBJ2-2, with 8 bases matching TRBD1. Germline CDR1 is SGHRS and CDR2 is YFSETQ. J was trimmed by 3 bases and V by 2 bases; bases with no gene match: 3. The CDR3 loop spans 15 amino acids. CDR3 sequence: CASSFRGQDTGELFF. In DNA, the CDR3 is TGCGCCAGCAGCTTCAGGGGGCAGGACACCGGGGAGCTGTTTTTT.

J is TRBJ2-7 and V is TRBV28; the match to TRBD1 covers 9 bases. V shed 4 bases and J 4 bases; nucleotides not matched to a gene: 14. The V gene's germline CDR1 is MDHEN and CDR2 SYDVKM. This CDR3 has 17 residues. CDR3 in DNA: TGTGCCAGCAGTTATGCCGCCTTCGGGACAGGGAAGTACGAGCAGTACTTC. Protein product: CASSYAAFGTGKYEQYF.

The V gene is TRBV5-1, the J gene TRBJ2-7, with 7 positions matching TRBD2. The trim removed 4 bases at V and 6 bases at J, leaving 10 bases unmatched. CDR3 length equals 14 residues. The germline V gene has CDR1 SGHRS and CDR2 YFSETQ. The CDR3 nucleotides read TGCGCCAGCAGCACTATGACTAGCTCCCTCGAGCAGTACTTC. Amino acids: CASSTMTSSLEQYF.

The chain couples TRBV29-1 to TRBJ2-7, with TRBD1 matching over 9 bases. J was trimmed by 5 bases and V by 6 bases; bases with no gene match: 11. Germline CDR1 SQVTM, CDR2 ANQGSEA. This CDR3 comprises 14 residues. CDR3 bases: TGCAGCGTGCGATCCGGGACAGGGTTCCACGAGCAGTACTTC. This codes for CSVRSGTGFHEQYF.

The CDR3 DNA follows: TGTGCCAGCAGTCCATCGTTTGACCGATCCTACGAGCAGTACTTC. Translation gives CASSPSFDRSYEQYF. V and J are TRBV27 and TRBJ2-7; D is ambiguous. Germline values: CDR1 MNHEY, CDR2 SMNVEV (reference sequence). V was trimmed by 5 bases and J by 1 base, leaving 15 bases between them. CDR3 length equals 15 residues.

V and J are TRBV9 and TRBJ2-2; 10 nucleotides match TRBD2. Germline assignment: CDR1 SGDLS and CDR2 YYNGEE. This CDR3 region has 18 residues. The junction had 5 bases not matched to a gene; V was cut back by 0 bases and J by 0 bases. CDR3 amino acids: CASSVARTSGANTGELFF. CDR3 nucleotides: TGTGCCAGCAGCGTAGCCCGAACTAGCGGGGCGAACACCGGGGAGCTGTTTTTT.

The chain combines TRBV19 with TRBJ1-4, with D tentatively TRBD1 (6 bases). CDR1 is LNHDA and CDR2 is SQIVND in the germline V gene (reference sequence). V was cut by 6 bases and J by 3 bases, with 17 bases left in between. The CDR3 sequence is 16 residues long. CDR3 region: CASSPGATGSNEKLFF. CDR3 in DNA: TGTGCCAGTAGCCCGGGGGCGACAGGTTCTAATGAAAAACTGTTTTTT. Together with reference TRBV19 and TRBJ1-4, the CDR3 gives the full variable domain: DGGITQSPKYLFRKEGQNVTLSCEQNLNHDAMYWYRQDPGQGLRLIYYSQIVNDFQKGDIAEGYSVSREKKESFPLTVTSAQKNPTAFYLCASSPGATGSNEKLFFGSGTQLSVL.

A word on this clone: Other nucleotide sequences from this sample produce the same CDR3. The V gene is TRBV5-1, the J gene TRBJ2-7, with 10 bases identical to TRBD1. CDR3 length: 15 residues. The ends lost 3 bases at V and 3 bases at J; junction bases unmatched: 6. Germline V gene sequence: CDR1 SGHRS, CDR2 YFSETQ. This CDR3 is CASSSPGQGIYEQYF. CDR3 DNA sequence: TGCGCCAGCAGCTCCCCGGGACAGGGGATCTACGAGCAGTACTTC. The whole variable domain, filled in from reference TRBV5-1 and TRBJ2-7, reads KAGVTQTPRYLIKTRGQQVTLSCSPISGHRSVSWYQQTPGQGLQFLFEYFSETQRNKGNFPGRFSGRQFSNSRSEMNVSTLELGDSALYLCASSSPGQGIYEQYFGPGTRLTVT.

The chain carries TRBV28 and TRBJ2-2; no reliable D call. This CDR3 is built from 14 residues. CDR1 MDHEN and CDR2 SYDVKM come from the germline V gene. The V end lost 7 bases, the J end lost 5 bases, and 14 bases lay between the germline ends. The CDR3 spells CASITGLSTGELFF. In DNA form, the CDR3 reads TGTGCCAGCATAACGGGTCTGAGTACCGGGGAGCTGTTTTTT. Drawing the rest from reference TRBV28 and TRBJ2-2, the complete variable domain is DVKVTQSSRYLVKRTGEKVFLECVQDMDHENMFWYRQDPGLGLRLIYFSYDVKMKEKGDIPEGYSVSREKKERFSLILESASTNQTSMYLCASITGLSTGELFFGEGSRLTVL.

The chain employs TRBV25-1 and TRBJ1-4, with TRBD1 as a possible D gene (6 bases). Germline-derived CDR1 and CDR2 are MGHDK and SYGVNS. The CDR3 consists of 15 residues. V was trimmed by 3 bases and J by 7 bases, leaving 15 bases between them. The DNA for the CDR3 is TGTGCCAGCAGTGAGGGTACAGGGCAAGGTGAAAAACTGTTTTTT. Its protein is CASSEGTGQGEKLFF.

The chain combines TRBV19 with TRBJ1-2; perhaps TRBD1 as D (5 bases). The V gene's germline CDR1 is LNHDA and CDR2 SQIVND (reference sequence). The V end lost 2 bases, the J end lost 4 bases, and 11 bases lay between the germline ends. The CDR3 runs to 14 residues. The CDR3: CASSIRSGSYGYTF. The CDR3, as DNA: TGTGCCAGTAGTATACGATCAGGGAGCTATGGCTACACCTTC.

The gene calls are TRBV12-3 or TRBV12-4 and TRBJ2-7; D may be TRBD1 or TRBD2 (6 bases each). Trimming removed 4 bases at V and 5 bases at J, with 9 bases between. This CDR3 has 12 amino acids. The CDR3 reads CASSYGGHEQYF. In DNA form, the CDR3 reads TGTGCCAGCAGTTACGGGGGCCACGAGCAGTACTTC.

This clone is a singleton in its sample. The V call is TRBV21-1, the J call TRBJ1-5; the table's D gene call, TRBD1, was not cross checked with the DNA. TRBV21-1 is a documented pseudogene. The CDR3 totals 18 residues. The CDR3 here is CASSKPGQGTYSNQPQHF. The CDR3 DNA is TGTGCCAGCAGCAAGCCTGGACAGGGGACGTATAGCAATCAGCCCCAGCATTTT.

This rearrangement joins TRBV6-2 or TRBV6-3 to TRBJ2-7; TRBD2 is a possible D gene (6 bases). Trimming shortened V by 0 bases and J by 3 bases, and 24 bases separated the two germline ends. The CDR3 spans 19 residues. Per the germline V gene, CDR1 is MNHEY and CDR2 is SVGEGT. Here the CDR3 reads CASSYSIHVSGVRDYEQYF. Here the CDR3 DNA reads TGTGCCAGCAGTTACTCGATTCATGTCTCGGGGGTCCGGGACTACGAGCAGTACTTC.

The chain recombines TRBV23-1 with TRBJ2-1; D perhaps matches TRBD1 (6 bases). TRBV23-1 is given ORF status, its function remaining uncertain. With 2 bases removed from V and 8 bases from J, the gap between germline ends came to 25 bases. The CDR3 is 18 amino acids. In DNA, the CDR3 is TGCGCCAGCAGTCAACGGCCCTGTGCTTCCGGGACAAGGTATGAGCAGTTCTTC. This translates into CASSQRPCASGTRYEQFF.

The CDR3 sequence: CASSRDGTSEQYF. CDR3 DNA: TGTGCCAGCAGCAGGGACGGTACGAGCGAGCAGTACTTC. V usage is TRBV6-2 or TRBV6-3 and J usage is TRBJ2-7; D might be TRBD1 or TRBD2, each matching 5 bases. Looked up from germline, CDR1 is MNHEY and CDR2 is SVGEGT. Trimming took 6 bases from V and 6 from J, leaving 15 bases between them. CDR3 length: 13 residues.

The chain employs TRBV5-1 and TRBJ1-2; D is ambiguous. CDR3 size: 12 residues. V lost 4 bases and J lost 9, with 13 bases in between. CDR1 and CDR2 from the germline V gene are SGHRS and YFSETQ. CDR3 sequence: CASSASTRSYTF. The CDR3 DNA follows: TGCGCCAGCAGCGCCTCGACACGGAGCTACACCTTC.

V usage is TRBV7-8 and J usage is TRBJ1-3; the D is unclear. Germline CDR1 and CDR2: SGHVS and FQNEAQ. Trimming removed 4 bases at V and 0 bases at J, with 7 bases between. The CDR3 is made up of 14 amino acids. Written as DNA, the CDR3 is TGTGCCAGCAGCTCAAGAAGCTCTGGAAACACCATATATTTT. Amino acid sequence: CASSSRSSGNTIYF. Full variable domain (remainder filled in from reference TRBV7-8 and TRBJ1-3): GAGVSQSPRYKVAKRGQDVALRCDPISGHVSLFWYQQALGQGPEFLTYFQNEAQLDKSGLPSDRFFAERPEGSVSTLKIQRTQQEDSAVYLCASSSRSSGNTIYFGEGSWLTVV.

V usage is TRBV27 and J usage is TRBJ1-2, with D perhaps TRBD1 (5 bases). Germline CDR1 and CDR2: MNHEY and SMNVEV (reference sequence). V was pared by 3 bases and J by 3 bases, with 11 bases between. The CDR3 sequence is 14 residues long. DNA for the CDR3: TGTGCCAGCAGTTTGGGAGGGGTTGACTATGGCTACACCTTC. It encodes CASSLGGVDYGYTF.

This clone has just one count. V and J are TRBV6-5 and TRBJ1-4, with D uncertain. V lost 2 bases, J lost 5 bases, and 6 bases lay in between. This CDR3 has 13 amino acids. CDR1 and CDR2 (germline): MNHEY, SVGAGI. The CDR3 reads CASSYTVNEKLFF. The DNA of the CDR3 is TGTGCCAGCAGTTACACCGTCAATGAAAAACTGTTTTTT.

The chain recombines TRBV30 with TRBJ2-7; no clear D gene. Germline CDR1 GTSNPN, CDR2 SVGIG (reference sequence). The length of the CDR3 is 14 residues. V was shortened by 2 bases and J by 1 base, with 12 bases between the two germline ends. The CDR3 DNA reads as TGTGCCTGGAGTTTTGATTTATTATCCTACGAGCAGTACTTC. Translation: CAWSFDLLSYEQYF.

This chain uses TRBV10-3 with TRBJ2-2, with 9 bases that match TRBD1. The germline gives CDR1 ENHRY, CDR2 SYGVKD. After removal of 5 bases from V and 3 bases from J, the junction contained 4 bases not matched to a gene. CDR3 length: 15 residues. CDR3 sequence (DNA): TGTGCCATCAGTCCAGGACAGGGGTACACCGGGGAGCTGTTTTTT. It specifies CAISPGQGYTGELFF.

For the CDR3, the DNA is TGTGCCAGCAGCAACGGACAGCCCCAGCATTTT. It translates to CASSNGQPQHF. The genes are TRBV21-1 and TRBJ1-5. TRBV21-1 is a listed pseudogene. The CDR3 spans 11 residues.

The chain has TRBV19 and TRBJ1-2; D not certain. From germline, CDR1 is LNHDA and CDR2 SQIVND (reference sequence). The CDR3 length is 13 residues. V gave up 3 bases and J gave up 5 bases, with 10 bases separating them. CDR3 DNA: TGTGCCAGTAGTATGGGTCGCAGTTATGGCTACACCTTC. It specifies CASSMGRSYGYTF.

The chain employs TRBV10-3 and TRBJ1-1, with a possible D match to TRBD1 (5 bases). CDR3 length: 13 amino acids. The V end lost 0 bases, the J end lost 10 bases, and 12 bases lay between the germline ends. CDR1 ENHRY and CDR2 SYGVKD come from the germline V gene. CDR3 protein: CAISESGTTGAFF. The CDR3 region has the DNA TGTGCCATCAGTGAGTCGGGAACAACAGGAGCTTTCTTT.

This sequence joins TRBV6-5 and TRBJ1-6, with 7 positions matching TRBD1. In germline, CDR1 is MNHEY, CDR2 SVGAGI. The J segment lost 7 bases and the V segment lost 8 bases, leaving 11 bases of the junction unmatched. This CDR3 comprises 15 residues. Here the CDR3 DNA reads TGTGCCAGCGGACCTCAGGGGGTATCGAATTCACCCCTCCACTTT. Residues: CASGPQGVSNSPLHF.

The J gene is TRBJ1-2, the V gene TRBV20-1; D is uncertain. V was clipped by 0 bases and J by 10 bases, with 9 bases between them. CDR1 and CDR2 from the germline V gene are DFQATT and SNEGSKA (reference sequence). This CDR3 region has 11 residues. The CDR3 is CSARDVEPYTF. The CDR3 nucleotides are TGCAGTGCTAGAGATGTGGAACCCTACACCTTC.

The V and J genes are TRBV5-1 and TRBJ1-3, with a possible D match to TRBD1 (5 bases). The CDR3 has 14 residues. Trimming removed 0 bases from V and 4 bases from J, with 8 bases in between. Germline lookup yields CDR1 SGHRS and CDR2 YFSETQ. CDR3 DNA: TGCGCCAGCAGCTTGGCTGGGGACGGAAACACCATATATTTT. Its translation is CASSLAGDGNTIYF.